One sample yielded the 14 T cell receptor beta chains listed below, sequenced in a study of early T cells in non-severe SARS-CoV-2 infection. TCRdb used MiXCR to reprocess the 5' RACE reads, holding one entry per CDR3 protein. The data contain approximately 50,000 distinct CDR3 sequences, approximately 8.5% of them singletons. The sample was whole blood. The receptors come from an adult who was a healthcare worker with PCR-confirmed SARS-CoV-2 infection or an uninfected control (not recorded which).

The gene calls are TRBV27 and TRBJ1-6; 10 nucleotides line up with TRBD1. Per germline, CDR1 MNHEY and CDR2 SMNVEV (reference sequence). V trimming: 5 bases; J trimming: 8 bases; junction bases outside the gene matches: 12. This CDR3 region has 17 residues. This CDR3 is CASSVAFRQGADSPLHF. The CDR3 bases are TGTGCCAGCAGTGTCGCCTTCCGACAGGGGGCGGATTCACCCCTCCACTTT.

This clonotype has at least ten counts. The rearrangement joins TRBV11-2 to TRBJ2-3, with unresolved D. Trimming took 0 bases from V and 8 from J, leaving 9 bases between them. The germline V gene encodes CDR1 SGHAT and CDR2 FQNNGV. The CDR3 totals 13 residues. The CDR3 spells CASSLEGFGTQYF. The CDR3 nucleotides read TGTGCCAGCAGCTTAGAAGGTTTTGGTACGCAGTATTTT.

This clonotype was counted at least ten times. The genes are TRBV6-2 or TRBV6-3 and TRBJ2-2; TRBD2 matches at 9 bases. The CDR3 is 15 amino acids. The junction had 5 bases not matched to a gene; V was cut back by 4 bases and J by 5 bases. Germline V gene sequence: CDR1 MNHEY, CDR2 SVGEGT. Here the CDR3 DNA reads TGTGCCAGCAGTTCTCTAGCGGGACGGACCGGGGAGCTGTTTTTT. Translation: CASSSLAGRTGELFF.

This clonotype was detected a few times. CDR3 sequence: CASSSPADTQYF. CDR3 DNA: TGTGCCAGCAGTTCTCCAGCAGATACGCAGTATTTT. The rearrangement joins TRBV6-5 to TRBJ2-3; no clear D. Looked up from germline, CDR1 is MNHEY and CDR2 is SVGAGI. The CDR3 loop spans 12 amino acids. V was shortened by 4 bases and J by 4 bases, with 6 bases between the two germline ends.

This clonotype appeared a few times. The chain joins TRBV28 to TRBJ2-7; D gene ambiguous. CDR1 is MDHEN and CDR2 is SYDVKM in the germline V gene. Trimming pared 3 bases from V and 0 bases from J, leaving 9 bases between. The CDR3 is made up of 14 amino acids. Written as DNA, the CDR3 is TGTGCCAGCAGTTTCTACCAGACCTCCTACGAGCAGTACTTC. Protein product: CASSFYQTSYEQYF.

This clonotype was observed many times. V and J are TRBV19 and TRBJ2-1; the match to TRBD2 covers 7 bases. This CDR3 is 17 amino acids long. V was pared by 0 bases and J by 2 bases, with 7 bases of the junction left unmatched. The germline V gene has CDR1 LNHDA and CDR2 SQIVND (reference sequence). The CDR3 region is CASSIDKGLGTYNEQFF. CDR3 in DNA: TGTGCCAGTAGTATAGATAAAGGACTAGGCACCTACAATGAGCAGTTCTTC.

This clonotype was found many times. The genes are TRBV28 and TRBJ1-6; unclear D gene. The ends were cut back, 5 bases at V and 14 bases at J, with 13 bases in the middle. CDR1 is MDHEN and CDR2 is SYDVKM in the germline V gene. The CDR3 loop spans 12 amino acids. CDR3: CASSRRVKALHF. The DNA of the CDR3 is TGTGCCAGCAGTAGGCGGGTTAAGGCCCTCCACTTT.

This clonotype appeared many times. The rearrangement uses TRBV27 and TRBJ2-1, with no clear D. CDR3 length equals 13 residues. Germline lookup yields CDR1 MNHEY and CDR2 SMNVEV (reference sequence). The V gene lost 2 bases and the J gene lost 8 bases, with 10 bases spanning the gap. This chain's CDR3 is CASSLRSIDEQFF. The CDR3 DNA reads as TGTGCCAGCAGTTTACGTAGTATCGATGAGCAGTTCTTC.

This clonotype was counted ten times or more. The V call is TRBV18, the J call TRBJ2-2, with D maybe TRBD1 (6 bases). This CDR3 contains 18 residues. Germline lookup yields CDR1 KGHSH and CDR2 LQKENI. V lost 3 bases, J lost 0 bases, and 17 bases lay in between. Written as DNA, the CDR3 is TGTGCCAGCTCACCGAAGTCCGGAAAGGGGGCGAACACCGGGGAGCTGTTTTTT. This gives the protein CASSPKSGKGANTGELFF.

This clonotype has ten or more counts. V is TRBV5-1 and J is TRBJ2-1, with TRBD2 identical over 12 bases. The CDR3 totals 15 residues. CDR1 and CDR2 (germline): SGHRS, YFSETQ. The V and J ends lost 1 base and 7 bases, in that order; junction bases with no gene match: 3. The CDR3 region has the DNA TGCGCCAGCAGCTTGAGGCTAGCGGGAGGGAATGAGCAGTTCTTC. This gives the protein CASSLRLAGGNEQFF.

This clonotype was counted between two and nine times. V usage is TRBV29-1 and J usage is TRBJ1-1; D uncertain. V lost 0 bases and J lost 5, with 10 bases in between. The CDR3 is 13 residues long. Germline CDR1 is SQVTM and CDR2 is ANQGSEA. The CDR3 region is CSVEDPRGTEAFF. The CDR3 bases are TGCAGCGTTGAAGATCCTCGGGGAACTGAAGCTTTCTTT.

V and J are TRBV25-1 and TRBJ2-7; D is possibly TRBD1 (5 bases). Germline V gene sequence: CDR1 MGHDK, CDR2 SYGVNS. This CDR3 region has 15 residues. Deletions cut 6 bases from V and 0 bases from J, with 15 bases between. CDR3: CASRDDRLFSYEQYF. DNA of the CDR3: TGTGCCAGCAGAGATGACAGACTCTTCTCCTACGAGCAGTACTTC.

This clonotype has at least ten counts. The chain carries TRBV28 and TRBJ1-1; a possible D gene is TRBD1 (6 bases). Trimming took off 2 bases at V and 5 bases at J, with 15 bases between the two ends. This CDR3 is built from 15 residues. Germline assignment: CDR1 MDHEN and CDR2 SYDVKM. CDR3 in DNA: TGTGCCAGCAGTTTAGCAGGGGCGCGGGGAACTGAAGCTTTCTTT. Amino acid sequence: CASSLAGARGTEAFF.

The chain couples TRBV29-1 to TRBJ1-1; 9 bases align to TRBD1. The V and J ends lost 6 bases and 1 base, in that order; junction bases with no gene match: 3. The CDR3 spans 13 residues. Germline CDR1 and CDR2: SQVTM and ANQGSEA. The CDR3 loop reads CSVGQGPNTEAFF. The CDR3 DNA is TGCAGCGTCGGACAGGGGCCGAACACTGAAGCTTTCTTT.